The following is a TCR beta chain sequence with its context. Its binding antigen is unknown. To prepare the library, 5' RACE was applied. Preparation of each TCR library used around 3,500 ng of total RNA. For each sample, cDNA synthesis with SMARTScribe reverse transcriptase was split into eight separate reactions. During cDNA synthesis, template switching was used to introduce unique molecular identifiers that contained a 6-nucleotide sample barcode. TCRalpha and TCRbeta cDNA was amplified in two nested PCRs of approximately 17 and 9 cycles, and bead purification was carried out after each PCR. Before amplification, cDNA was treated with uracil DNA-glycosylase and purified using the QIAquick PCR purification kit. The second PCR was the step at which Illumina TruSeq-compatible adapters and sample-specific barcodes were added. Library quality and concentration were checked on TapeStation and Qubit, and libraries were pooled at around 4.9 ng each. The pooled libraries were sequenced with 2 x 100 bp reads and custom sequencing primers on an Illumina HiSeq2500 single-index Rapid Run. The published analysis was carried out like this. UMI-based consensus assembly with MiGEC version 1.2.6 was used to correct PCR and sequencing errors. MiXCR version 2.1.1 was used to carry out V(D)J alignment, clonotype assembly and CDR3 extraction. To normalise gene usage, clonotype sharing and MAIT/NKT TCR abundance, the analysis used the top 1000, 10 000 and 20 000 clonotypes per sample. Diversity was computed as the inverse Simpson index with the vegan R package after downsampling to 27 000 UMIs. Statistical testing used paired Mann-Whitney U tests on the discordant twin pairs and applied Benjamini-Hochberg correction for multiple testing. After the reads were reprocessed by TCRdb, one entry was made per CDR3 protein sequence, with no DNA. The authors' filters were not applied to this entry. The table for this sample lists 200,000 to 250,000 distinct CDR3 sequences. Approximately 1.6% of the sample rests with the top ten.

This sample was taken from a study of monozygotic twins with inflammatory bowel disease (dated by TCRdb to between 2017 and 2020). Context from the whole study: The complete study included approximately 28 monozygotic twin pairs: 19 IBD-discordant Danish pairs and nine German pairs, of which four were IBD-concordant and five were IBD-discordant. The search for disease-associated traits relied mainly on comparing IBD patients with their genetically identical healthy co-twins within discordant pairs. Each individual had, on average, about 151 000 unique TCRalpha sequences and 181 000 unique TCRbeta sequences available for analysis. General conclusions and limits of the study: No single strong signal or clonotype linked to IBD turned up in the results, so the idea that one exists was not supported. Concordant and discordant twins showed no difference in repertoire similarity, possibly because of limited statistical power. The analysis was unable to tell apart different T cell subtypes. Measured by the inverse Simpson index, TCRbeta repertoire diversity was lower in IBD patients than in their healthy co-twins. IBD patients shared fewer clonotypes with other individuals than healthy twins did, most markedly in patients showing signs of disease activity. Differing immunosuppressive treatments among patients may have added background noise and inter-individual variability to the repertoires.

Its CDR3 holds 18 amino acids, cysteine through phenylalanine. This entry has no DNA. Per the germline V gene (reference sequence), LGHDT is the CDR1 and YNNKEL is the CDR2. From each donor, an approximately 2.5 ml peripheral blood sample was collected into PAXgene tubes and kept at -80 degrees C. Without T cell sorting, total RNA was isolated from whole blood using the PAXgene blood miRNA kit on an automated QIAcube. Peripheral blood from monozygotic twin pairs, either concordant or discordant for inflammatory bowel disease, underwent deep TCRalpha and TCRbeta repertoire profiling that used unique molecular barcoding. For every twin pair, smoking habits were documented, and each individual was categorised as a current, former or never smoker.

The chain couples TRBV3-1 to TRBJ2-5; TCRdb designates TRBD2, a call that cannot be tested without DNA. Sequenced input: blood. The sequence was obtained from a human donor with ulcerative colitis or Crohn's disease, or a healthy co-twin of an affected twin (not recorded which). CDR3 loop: CASSQDVGKAGRQETQYF.